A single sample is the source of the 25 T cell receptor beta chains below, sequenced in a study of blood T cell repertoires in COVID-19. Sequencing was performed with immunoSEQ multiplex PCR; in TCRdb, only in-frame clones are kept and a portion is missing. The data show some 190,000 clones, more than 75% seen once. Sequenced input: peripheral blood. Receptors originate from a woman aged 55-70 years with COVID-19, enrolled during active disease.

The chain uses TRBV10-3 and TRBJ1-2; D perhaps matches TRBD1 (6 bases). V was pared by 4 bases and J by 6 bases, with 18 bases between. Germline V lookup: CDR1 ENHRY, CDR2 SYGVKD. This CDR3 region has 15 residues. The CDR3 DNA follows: TGTGCCATCAGTGTACGATCCAGGGGCTGGGATGGCTACACCTTC. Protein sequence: CAISVRSRGWDGYTF.

The CDR3 reads CASSSTPGVLISQQFF. The CDR3 coding sequence is TGTGCCAGCAGTTCCACCCCAGGGGTCCTAATTTCCCAGCAGTTCTTC. The chain is built from TRBV27 and TRBJ2-1; D may be TRBD1 (6 bases). Per the germline V gene, CDR1 is MNHEY and CDR2 is SMNVEV (reference sequence). This CDR3 spans 16 amino acids. V was clipped by 4 bases and J by 11 bases, with 24 bases between them.

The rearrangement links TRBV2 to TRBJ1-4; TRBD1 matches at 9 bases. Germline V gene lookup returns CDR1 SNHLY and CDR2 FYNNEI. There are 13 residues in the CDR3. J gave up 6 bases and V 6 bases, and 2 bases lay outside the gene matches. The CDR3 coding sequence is TGTGCCAGCAGAGGGGACAGGGATGAAAAACTGTTTTTT. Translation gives CASRGDRDEKLFF.

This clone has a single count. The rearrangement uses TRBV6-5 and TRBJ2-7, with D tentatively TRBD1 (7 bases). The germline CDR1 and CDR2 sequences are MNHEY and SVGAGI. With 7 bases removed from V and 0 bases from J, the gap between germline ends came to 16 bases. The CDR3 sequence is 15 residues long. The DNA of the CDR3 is TGTGCCAGCACCAAGCAGGGGGGAAGCTCCTACGAGCAGTACTTC. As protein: CASTKQGGSSYEQYF.

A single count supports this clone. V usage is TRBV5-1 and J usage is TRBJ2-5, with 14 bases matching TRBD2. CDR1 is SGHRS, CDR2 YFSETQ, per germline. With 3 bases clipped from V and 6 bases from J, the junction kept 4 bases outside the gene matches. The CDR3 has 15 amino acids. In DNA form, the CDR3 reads TGCGCCAGCAGCTGGGGACTAGCGGGAGAGAAGACCCAGTACTTC. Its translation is CASSWGLAGEKTQYF. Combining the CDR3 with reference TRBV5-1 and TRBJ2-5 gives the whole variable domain KAGVTQTPRYLIKTRGQQVTLSCSPISGHRSVSWYQQTPGQGLQFLFEYFSETQRNKGNFPGRFSGRQFSNSRSEMNVSTLELGDSALYLCASSWGLAGEKTQYFGPGTRLLVL.

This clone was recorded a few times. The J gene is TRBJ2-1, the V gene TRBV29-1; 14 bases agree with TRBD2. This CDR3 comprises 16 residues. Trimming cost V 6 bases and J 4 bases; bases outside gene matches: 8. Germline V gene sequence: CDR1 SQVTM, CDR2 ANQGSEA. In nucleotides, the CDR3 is TGCAGCGTCCGAATAGGGACTAGCGGGAGATACAATGAGCAGTTCTTC. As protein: CSVRIGTSGRYNEQFF.

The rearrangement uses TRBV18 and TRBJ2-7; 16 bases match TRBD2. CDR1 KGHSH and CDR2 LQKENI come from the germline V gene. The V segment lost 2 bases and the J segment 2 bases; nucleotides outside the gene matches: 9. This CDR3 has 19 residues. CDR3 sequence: CASSPSTPGTSGRAYEQYF. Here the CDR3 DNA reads TGTGCCAGCTCACCATCCACGCCCGGGACTAGCGGGAGGGCCTACGAGCAGTACTTC.

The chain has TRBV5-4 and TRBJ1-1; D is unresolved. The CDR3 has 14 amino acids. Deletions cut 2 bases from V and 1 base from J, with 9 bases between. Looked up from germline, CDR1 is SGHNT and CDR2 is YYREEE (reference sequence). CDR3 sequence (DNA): TGTGCCAGCAGCTTTACACCCACGAACACTGAAGCTTTCTTT. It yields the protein CASSFTPTNTEAFF.

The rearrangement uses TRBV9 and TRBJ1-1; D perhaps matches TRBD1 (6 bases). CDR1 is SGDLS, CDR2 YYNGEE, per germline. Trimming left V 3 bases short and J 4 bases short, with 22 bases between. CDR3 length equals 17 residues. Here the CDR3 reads CASSEGGQPQVGTEAFF. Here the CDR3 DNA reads TGTGCCAGCAGCGAGGGGGGGCAGCCTCAAGTCGGCACTGAAGCTTTCTTT.

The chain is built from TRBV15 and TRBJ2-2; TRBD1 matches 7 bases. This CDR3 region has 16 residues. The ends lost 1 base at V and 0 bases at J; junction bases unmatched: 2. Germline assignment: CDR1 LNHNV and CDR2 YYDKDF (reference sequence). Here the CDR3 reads CATSRAGTANTGELFF. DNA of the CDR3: TGTGCCACCAGCAGAGCCGGGACAGCGAACACCGGGGAGCTGTTTTTT. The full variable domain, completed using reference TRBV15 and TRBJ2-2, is DAMVIQNPRYQVTQFGKPVTLSCSQTLNHNVMYWYQQKSSQAPKLLFHYYDKDFNNEADTPDNFQSRRPNTSFCFLDIRSPGLGDTAMYLCATSRAGTANTGELFFGEGSRLTVL.

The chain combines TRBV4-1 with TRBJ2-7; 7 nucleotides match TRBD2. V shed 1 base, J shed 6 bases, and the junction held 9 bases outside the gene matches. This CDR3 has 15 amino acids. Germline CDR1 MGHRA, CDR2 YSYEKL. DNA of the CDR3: TGCGCCAGCAGCCAAGGGTGGGCGGGAGACGGCGAGCAGTACTTC. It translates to CASSQGWAGDGEQYF.

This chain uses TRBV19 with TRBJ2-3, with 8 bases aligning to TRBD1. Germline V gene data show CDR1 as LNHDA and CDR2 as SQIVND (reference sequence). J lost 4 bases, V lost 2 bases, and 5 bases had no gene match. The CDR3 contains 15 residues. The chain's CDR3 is CASSIQGADADTQYF. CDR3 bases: TGTGCCAGTAGTATACAGGGGGCGGATGCAGATACGCAGTATTTT.

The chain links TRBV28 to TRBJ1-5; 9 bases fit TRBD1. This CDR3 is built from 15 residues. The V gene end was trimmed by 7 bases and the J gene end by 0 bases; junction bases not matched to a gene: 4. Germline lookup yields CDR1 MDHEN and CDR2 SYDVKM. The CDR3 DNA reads TGTGCCAGCACCCGACAGGGGGGTAGCAATCAGCCCCAGCATTTT. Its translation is CASTRQGGSNQPQHF.

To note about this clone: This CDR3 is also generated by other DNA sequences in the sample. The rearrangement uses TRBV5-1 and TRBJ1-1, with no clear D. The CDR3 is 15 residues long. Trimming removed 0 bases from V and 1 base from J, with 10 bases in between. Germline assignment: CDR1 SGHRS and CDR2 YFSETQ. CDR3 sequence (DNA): TGCGCCAGCAGCTTGGACGGTCGCCCGAACACTGAAGCTTTCTTT. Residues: CASSLDGRPNTEAFF. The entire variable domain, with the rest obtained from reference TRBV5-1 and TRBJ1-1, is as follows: KAGVTQTPRYLIKTRGQQVTLSCSPISGHRSVSWYQQTPGQGLQFLFEYFSETQRNKGNFPGRFSGRQFSNSRSEMNVSTLELGDSALYLCASSLDGRPNTEAFFGQGTRLTVV.

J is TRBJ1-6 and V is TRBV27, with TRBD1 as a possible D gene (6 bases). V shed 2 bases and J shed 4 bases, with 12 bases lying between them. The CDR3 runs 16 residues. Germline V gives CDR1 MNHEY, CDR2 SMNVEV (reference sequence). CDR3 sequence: CASSLKRQVYNSPLHF. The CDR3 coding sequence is TGTGCCAGCAGTTTAAAAAGACAGGTGTATAATTCACCCCTCCACTTT.

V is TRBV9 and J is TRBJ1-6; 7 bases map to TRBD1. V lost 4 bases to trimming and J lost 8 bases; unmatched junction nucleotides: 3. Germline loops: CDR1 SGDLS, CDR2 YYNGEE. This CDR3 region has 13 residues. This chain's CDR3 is CASSPTGDSPLHF. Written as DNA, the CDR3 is TGTGCCAGCAGCCCAACAGGGGATTCACCCCTCCACTTT.

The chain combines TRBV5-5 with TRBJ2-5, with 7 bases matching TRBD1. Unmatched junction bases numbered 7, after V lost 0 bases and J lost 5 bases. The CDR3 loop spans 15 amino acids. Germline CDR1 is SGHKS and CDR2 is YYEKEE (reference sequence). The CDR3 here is CASSLDRDRGETQYF. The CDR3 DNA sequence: TGTGCCAGCAGCTTGGACCGGGACAGAGGGGAGACCCAGTACTTC.

The CDR3: CASSQQVSTGELFF. Here the CDR3 DNA reads TGTGCCAGCAGCCAACAAGTTTCCACCGGGGAGCTGTTTTTT. V and J are TRBV11-3 and TRBJ2-2; D is unresolved. V shed 5 bases and J shed 4 bases, with 11 bases lying between them. Germline V gives CDR1 SGHNT, CDR2 YENEEA. This CDR3 spans 14 amino acids.

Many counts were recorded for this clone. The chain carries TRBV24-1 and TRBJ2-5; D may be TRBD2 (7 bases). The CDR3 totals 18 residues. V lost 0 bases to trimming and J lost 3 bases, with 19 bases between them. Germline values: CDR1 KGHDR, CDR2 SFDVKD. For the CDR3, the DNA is TGTGCCACCAGTGATTTGCTAGGGGGACCGGGGGGAAAAGAGACCCAGTACTTC. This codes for CATSDLLGGPGGKETQYF.

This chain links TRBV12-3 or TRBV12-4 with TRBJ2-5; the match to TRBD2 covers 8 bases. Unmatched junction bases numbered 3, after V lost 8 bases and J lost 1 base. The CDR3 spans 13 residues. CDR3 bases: TGTGCCAGCGGCAGCGGGAGCCAAGAGACCCAGTACTTC. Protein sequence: CASGSGSQETQYF.

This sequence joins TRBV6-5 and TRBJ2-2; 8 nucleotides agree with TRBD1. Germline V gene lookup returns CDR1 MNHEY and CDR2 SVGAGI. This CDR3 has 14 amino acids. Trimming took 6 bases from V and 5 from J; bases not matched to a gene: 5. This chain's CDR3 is CASSRGPKTGELFF. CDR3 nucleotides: TGTGCCAGCAGCAGGGGGCCAAAAACCGGGGAGCTGTTTTTT.

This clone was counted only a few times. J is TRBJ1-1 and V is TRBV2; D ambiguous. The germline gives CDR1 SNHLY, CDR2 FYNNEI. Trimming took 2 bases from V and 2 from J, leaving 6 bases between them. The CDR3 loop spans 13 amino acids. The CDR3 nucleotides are TGTGCCAGCAGTGAAAACAGAAACACTGAAGCTTTCTTT. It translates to CASSENRNTEAFF.

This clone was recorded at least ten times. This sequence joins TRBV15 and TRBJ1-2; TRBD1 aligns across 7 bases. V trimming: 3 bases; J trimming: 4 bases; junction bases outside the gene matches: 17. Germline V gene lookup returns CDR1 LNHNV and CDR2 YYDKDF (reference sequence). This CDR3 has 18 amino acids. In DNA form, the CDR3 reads TGTGCCACCAGCAGTCAACAGGGGTCTCGTCCATCCTTCTATGGCTACACCTTC. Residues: CATSSQQGSRPSFYGYTF.

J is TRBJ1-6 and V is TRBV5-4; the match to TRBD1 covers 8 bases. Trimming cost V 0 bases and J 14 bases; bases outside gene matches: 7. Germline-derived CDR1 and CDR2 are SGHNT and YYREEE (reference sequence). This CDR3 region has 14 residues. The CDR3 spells CASSLDDRGKSLHF. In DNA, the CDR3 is TGTGCCAGCAGCTTGGACGACAGGGGTAAATCCCTCCACTTT.

Here the CDR3 DNA reads TGTGCCAGCAGAACTAGCGGGCCCTCCTACGAGCAGTACTTC. Encoded protein: CASRTSGPSYEQYF. The chain is built from TRBV6-6 and TRBJ2-7; the match to TRBD2 covers 9 bases. The junction had 3 bases not matched to a gene; V was cut back by 6 bases and J by 0 bases. The germline V gene encodes CDR1 MNHNY and CDR2 SVGAGI (reference sequence). CDR3 length: 14 residues.